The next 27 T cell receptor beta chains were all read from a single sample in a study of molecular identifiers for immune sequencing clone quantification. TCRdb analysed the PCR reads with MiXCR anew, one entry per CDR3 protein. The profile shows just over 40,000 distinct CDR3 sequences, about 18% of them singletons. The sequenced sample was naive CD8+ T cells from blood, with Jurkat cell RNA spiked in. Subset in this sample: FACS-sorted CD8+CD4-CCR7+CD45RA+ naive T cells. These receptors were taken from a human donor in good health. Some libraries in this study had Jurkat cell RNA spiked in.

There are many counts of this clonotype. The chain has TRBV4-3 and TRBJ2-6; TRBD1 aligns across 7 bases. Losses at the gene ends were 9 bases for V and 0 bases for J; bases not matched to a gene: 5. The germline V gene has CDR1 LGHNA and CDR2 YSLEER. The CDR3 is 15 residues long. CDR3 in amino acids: CASGQAVSGANVLTF. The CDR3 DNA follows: TGCGCCAGTGGACAGGCCGTCTCTGGGGCCAACGTCCTGACTTTC.

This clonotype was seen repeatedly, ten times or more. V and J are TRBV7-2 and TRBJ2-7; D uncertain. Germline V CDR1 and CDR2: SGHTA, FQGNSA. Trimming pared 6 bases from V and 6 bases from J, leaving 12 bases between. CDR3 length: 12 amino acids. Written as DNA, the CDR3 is TGTGCCAGCAGTTTGATGAGTTCCGAGCAGTACTTC. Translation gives CASSLMSSEQYF.

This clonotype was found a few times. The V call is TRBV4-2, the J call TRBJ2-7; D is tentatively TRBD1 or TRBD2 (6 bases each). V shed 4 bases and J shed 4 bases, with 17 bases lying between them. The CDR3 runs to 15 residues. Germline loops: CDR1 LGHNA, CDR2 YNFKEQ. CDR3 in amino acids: CASSPLWGAGYEQYF. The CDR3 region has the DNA TGTGCCAGCAGCCCTCTGTGGGGGGCCGGTTACGAGCAGTACTTC.

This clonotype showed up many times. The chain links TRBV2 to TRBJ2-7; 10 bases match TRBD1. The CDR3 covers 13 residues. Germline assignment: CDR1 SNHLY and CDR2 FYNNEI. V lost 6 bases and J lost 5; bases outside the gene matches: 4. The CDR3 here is CASRATGGNEQYF. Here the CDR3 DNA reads TGTGCCAGCAGGGCGACAGGGGGCAACGAGCAGTACTTC. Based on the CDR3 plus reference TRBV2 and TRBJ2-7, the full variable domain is EPEVTQTPSHQVTQMGQEVILRCVPISNHLYFYWYRQILGQKVEFLVSFYNNEISEKSEIFDDQFSVERPDGSNFTLKIRSTKLEDSAMYFCASRATGGNEQYFGPGTRLTVT.

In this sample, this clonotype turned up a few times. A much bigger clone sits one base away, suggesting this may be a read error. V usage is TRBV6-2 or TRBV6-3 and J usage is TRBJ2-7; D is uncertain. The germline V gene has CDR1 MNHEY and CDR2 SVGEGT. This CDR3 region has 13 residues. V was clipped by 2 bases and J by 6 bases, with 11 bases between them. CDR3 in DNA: TGTGCCAGCAGTTACAATACCGCGAGCGAGCAGTACTTC. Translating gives CASSYNTASEQYF.

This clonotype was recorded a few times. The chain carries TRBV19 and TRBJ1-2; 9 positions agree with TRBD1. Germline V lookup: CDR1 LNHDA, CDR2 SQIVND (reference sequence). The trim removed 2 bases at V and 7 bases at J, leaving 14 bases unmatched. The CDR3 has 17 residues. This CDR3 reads CASSISSLGQGNGGYTF. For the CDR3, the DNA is TGTGCCAGTAGTATATCATCGCTTGGACAGGGGAACGGTGGCTACACCTTC.

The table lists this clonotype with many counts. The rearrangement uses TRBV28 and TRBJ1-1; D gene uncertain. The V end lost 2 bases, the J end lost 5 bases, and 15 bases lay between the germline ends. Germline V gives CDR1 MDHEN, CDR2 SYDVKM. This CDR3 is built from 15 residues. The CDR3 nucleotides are TGTGCCAGCAGTTTACGTCGCGGGATGGGGACTGAAGCTTTCTTT. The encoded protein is CASSLRRGMGTEAFF.

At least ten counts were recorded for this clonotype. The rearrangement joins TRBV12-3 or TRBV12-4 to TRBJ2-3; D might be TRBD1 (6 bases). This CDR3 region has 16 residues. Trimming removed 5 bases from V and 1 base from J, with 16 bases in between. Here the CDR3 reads CASSHGSRGGTDTQYF. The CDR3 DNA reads TGTGCCAGCAGTCACGGAAGCAGGGGTGGCACAGATACGCAGTATTTT.

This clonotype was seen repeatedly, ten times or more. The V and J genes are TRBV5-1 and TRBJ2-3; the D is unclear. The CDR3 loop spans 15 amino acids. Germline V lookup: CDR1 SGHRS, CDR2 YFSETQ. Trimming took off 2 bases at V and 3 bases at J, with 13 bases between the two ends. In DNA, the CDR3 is TGCGCCAGCAGCTTCTACTCCCTAGGGACAGATACGCAGTATTTT. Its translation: CASSFYSLGTDTQYF.

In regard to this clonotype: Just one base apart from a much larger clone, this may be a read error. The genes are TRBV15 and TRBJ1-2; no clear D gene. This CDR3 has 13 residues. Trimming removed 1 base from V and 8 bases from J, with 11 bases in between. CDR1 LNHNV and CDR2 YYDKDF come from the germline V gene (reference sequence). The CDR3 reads CATSRATPLGYTF. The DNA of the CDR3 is TGTGCCACCAGCAGAGCCACACCCCTCGGCTACACCTTC.

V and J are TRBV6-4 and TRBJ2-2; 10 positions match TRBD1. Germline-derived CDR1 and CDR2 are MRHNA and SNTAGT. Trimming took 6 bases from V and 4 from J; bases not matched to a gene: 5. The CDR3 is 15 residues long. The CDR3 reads CASSDRGRGTGELFF. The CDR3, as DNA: TGTGCCAGCAGCGACAGGGGGCGAGGCACCGGGGAGCTGTTTTTT.

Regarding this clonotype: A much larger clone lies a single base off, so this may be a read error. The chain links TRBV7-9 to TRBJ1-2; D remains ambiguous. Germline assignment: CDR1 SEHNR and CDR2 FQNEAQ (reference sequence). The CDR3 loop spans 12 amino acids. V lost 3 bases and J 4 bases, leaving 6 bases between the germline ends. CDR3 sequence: CASSFPGYGYTF. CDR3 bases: TGTGCCAGCAGCTTCCCGGGCTATGGCTACACCTTC.

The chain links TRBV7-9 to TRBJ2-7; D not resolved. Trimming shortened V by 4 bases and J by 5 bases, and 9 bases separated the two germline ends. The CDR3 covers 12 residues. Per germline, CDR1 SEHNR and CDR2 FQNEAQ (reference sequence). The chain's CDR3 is CASSYGPDEQYF. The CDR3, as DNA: TGTGCCAGCAGCTATGGGCCCGACGAGCAGTACTTC. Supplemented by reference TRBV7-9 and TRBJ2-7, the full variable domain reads DTGVSQNPRHKITKRGQNVTFRCDPISEHNRLYWYRQTLGQGPEFLTYFQNEAQLEKSRLLSDRFSAERPKGSFSTLEIQRTEQGDSAMYLCASSYGPDEQYFGPGTRLTVT.

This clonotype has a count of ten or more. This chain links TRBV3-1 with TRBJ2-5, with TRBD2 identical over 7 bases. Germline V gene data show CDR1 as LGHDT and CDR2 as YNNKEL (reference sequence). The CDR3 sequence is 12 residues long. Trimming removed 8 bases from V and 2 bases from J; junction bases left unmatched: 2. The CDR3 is CASFGGQETQYF. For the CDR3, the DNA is TGTGCCAGCTTCGGGGGGCAAGAGACCCAGTACTTC.

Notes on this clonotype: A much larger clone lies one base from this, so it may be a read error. The CDR3 bases are TGTGCCAGCAGTGCGGGGAGCGGGAGTTCGGCCGGGGAGCTGTTTTTT. Encoded protein: CASSAGSGSSAGELFF. The V call is TRBV2, the J call TRBJ2-2, with 8 nucleotides matching TRBD2. Germline CDR1 and CDR2: SNHLY and FYNNEI. V trimming: 4 bases; J trimming: 6 bases; junction bases outside the gene matches: 10. The CDR3 spans 16 residues. The variable domain in full, completed from reference TRBV2 and TRBJ2-2, reads EPEVTQTPSHQVTQMGQEVILRCVPISNHLYFYWYRQILGQKVEFLVSFYNNEISEKSEIFDDQFSVERPDGSNFTLKIRSTKLEDSAMYFCASSAGSGSSAGELFFGEGSRLTVL.

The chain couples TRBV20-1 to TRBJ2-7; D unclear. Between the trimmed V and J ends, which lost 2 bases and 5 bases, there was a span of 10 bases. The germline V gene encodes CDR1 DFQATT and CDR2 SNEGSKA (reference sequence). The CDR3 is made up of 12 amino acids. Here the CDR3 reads CSARQERHEQYF. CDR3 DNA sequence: TGCAGTGCTAGACAGGAGCGCCACGAGCAGTACTTC.

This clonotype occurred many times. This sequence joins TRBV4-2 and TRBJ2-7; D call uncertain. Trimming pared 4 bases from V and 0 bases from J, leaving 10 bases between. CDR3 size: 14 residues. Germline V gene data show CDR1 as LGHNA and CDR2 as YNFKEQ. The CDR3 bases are TGTGCCAGCAGCCCCGACCATTACTCCTACGAGCAGTACTTC. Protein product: CASSPDHYSYEQYF.

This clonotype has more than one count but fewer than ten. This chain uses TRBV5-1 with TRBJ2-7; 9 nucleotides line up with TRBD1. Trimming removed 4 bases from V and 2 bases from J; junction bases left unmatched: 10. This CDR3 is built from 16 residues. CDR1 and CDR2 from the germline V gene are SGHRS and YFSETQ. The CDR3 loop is CASSPGQGNSAYEQYF. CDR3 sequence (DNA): TGCGCCAGCAGCCCCGGACAGGGGAATTCGGCCTACGAGCAGTACTTC.

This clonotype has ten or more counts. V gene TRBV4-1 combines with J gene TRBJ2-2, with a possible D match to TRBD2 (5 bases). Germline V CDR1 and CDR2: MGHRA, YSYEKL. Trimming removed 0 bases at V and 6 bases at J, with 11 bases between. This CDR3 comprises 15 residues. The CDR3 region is CASSQDPSGSGELFF. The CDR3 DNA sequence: TGCGCCAGCAGCCAAGACCCCTCGGGGTCCGGGGAGCTGTTTTTT.

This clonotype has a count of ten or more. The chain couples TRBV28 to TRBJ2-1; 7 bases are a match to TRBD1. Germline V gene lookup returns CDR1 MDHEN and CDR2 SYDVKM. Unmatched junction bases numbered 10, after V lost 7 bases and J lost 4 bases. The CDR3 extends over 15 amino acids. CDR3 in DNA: TGTGCCAGCACTAACGAGGACAGGCCTTACAATGAGCAGTTCTTC. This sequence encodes CASTNEDRPYNEQFF.

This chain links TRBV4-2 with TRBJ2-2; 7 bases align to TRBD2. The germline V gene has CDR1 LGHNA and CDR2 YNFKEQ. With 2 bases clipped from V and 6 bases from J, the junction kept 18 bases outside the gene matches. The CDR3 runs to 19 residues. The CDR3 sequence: CASSQSPWEGNGYPGELFF. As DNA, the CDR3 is TGTGCCAGCAGCCAAAGCCCGTGGGAGGGGAATGGATATCCCGGGGAGCTGTTTTTT.

The CDR3: CASSSGEVDEQFF. The CDR3 DNA is TGCGCCAGCAGCTCGGGGGAGGTGGATGAGCAGTTCTTC. The rearrangement links TRBV4-3 to TRBJ2-1; D perhaps matches TRBD2 (6 bases). This CDR3 has 13 residues. The V gene lost 5 bases and the J gene lost 8 bases, with 13 bases spanning the gap. From germline, CDR1 is LGHNA and CDR2 YSLEER.

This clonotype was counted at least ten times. The CDR3 sequence is CASTQGLNQPQHF. The CDR3 nucleotides are TGTGCCAGCACCCAGGGGCTCAATCAGCCCCAGCATTTT. The chain employs TRBV6-5 and TRBJ1-5; TRBD1 is a possible D gene (6 bases). This CDR3 region has 13 residues. The V gene's germline CDR1 is MNHEY and CDR2 SVGAGI. V was trimmed by 7 bases and J by 3 bases, leaving 10 bases between them.

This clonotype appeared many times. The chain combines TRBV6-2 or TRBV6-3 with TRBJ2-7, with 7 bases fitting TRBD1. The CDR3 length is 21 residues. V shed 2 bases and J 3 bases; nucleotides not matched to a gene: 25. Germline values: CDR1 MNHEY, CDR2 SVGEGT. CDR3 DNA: TGTGCCAGCAGTTACCATCCAACCCCAATCTCTCCGGGACAGCTATACTACGAGCAGTACTTC. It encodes CASSYHPTPISPGQLYYEQYF.

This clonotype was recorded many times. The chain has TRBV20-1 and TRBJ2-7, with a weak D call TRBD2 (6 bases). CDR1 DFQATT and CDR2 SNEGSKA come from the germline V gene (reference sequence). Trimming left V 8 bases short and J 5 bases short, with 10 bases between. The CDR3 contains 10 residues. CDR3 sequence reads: CSLGGNEQYF. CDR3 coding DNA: TGCAGTCTGGGGGGTAACGAGCAGTACTTC.

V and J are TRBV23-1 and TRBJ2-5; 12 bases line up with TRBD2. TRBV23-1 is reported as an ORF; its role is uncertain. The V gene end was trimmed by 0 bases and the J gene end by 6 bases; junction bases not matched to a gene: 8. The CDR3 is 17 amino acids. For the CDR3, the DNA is TGCGCCAGCAGTCAATCGATGACTAGCGGGGGCAGCAAGACCCAGTACTTC. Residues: CASSQSMTSGGSKTQYF.

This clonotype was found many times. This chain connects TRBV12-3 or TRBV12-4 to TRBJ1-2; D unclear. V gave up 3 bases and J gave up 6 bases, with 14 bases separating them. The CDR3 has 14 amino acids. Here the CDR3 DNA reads TGTGCCAGCAGTTTCTCTCGACGGAACAATGGCTACACCTTC. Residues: CASSFSRRNNGYTF.